The 22 T cell receptor beta chains below come from one sample, sequenced in a study of Ad26.COV2.S vaccination and SARS-CoV-2 variants. Data came from immunoSEQ multiplex PCR; TCRdb stores just in-frame clones and leaves some out. The sample consists of some 300,000 clones, 70% to 90% of them appearing once. Regarding treatment: roughly 20 received Ad26.COV2.S at low or high dose, single or two shots; about 5 received placebo; per-sample allocation not given. Day 63 after the first injection of vaccine or placebo was the sampling time. The specimen comprised peripheral blood, sampled in a trial of Ad26.COV2.S vaccine versus placebo. These receptor sequences come from a person between 18 and 59 years old who received the Ad26.COV2.S COVID-19 vaccine or a placebo.

V gene TRBV7-9 combines with J gene TRBJ1-3; the D is unclear. The CDR3 sequence is 15 residues long. Trimming shortened V by 5 bases and J by 2 bases, and 13 bases separated the two germline ends. CDR1 and CDR2 (germline): SEHNR, FQNEAQ (reference sequence). The CDR3 reads CASSLGVTTGNTIYF. The CDR3 DNA reads as TGTGCCAGCAGCCTGGGAGTAACCACTGGAAACACCATATATTTT. The entire variable domain, with the rest obtained from reference TRBV7-9 and TRBJ1-3, is as follows: DTGVSQNPRHKITKRGQNVTFRCDPISEHNRLYWYRQTLGQGPEFLTYFQNEAQLEKSRLLSDRFSAERPKGSFSTLEIQRTEQGDSAMYLCASSLGVTTGNTIYFGEGSWLTVV.

The chain couples TRBV5-8 to TRBJ2-2; D is uncertain. Germline CDR1 SGHTS, CDR2 YDEGEE. Deletions cut 5 bases from V and 0 bases from J, with 11 bases between. This CDR3 has 15 amino acids. The CDR3 DNA is TGTGCCAGCAGTAAGGAACGCACGAACACCGGGGAGCTGTTTTTT. Amino acids: CASSKERTNTGELFF.

The V call is TRBV4-3, the J call TRBJ1-5; D is unresolved. With 2 bases removed from V and 4 bases from J, the gap between germline ends came to 9 bases. This CDR3 region has 14 residues. Germline V gives CDR1 LGHNA, CDR2 YSLEER. The CDR3 protein is CASSQSAANQPQHF. In DNA, the CDR3 is TGCGCCAGCAGCCAAAGTGCGGCGAATCAGCCCCAGCATTTT.

V gene TRBV6-2 or TRBV6-3 combines with J gene TRBJ1-2, with no clear D. CDR1 MNHEY and CDR2 SVGEGT come from the germline V gene. The CDR3 consists of 14 residues. Trimming removed 2 bases from V and 5 bases from J, with 12 bases in between. For the CDR3, the DNA is TGTGCCAGCAGTTACCCTCTGGGCTTATATGGCTACACCTTC. Translation gives CASSYPLGLYGYTF.

The rearrangement joins TRBV27 to TRBJ2-7; TRBD1 or TRBD2 may be the D gene (5 bases each). V lost 3 bases to trimming and J lost 0 bases, with 15 bases between them. The CDR3 extends over 16 amino acids. Germline values: CDR1 MNHEY, CDR2 SMNVEV (reference sequence). CDR3 protein: CASSLAGTRPSYEQYF. The CDR3 DNA reads TGTGCCAGCAGTTTGGCCGGGACCAGACCCTCCTACGAGCAGTACTTC.

In its sample, this clone was seen a few times. This chain joins TRBV6-2 or TRBV6-3 and TRBJ2-1; D remains ambiguous. Germline-derived CDR1 and CDR2 are MNHEY and SVGEGT. Between the trimmed V and J ends, which lost 4 bases and 10 bases, there was a span of 8 bases. CDR3 length: 11 residues. CDR3 residues: CASSWVMEQFF. The CDR3 coding sequence is TGTGCCAGCAGTTGGGTCATGGAGCAGTTCTTC.

This chain joins TRBV7-9 and TRBJ2-5; a possible D gene is TRBD2 (6 bases). Germline V gives CDR1 SEHNR, CDR2 FQNEAQ (reference sequence). The CDR3 sequence is 18 residues long. V lost 1 base and J lost 2, with 20 bases in between. The chain's CDR3 is CASSLVAGGAFSQETQYF. The CDR3 DNA is TGTGCCAGCAGCTTAGTAGCCGGGGGAGCCTTCTCACAAGAGACCCAGTACTTC. Supplemented by reference TRBV7-9 and TRBJ2-5, the full variable domain reads DTGVSQNPRHKITKRGQNVTFRCDPISEHNRLYWYRQTLGQGPEFLTYFQNEAQLEKSRLLSDRFSAERPKGSFSTLEIQRTEQGDSAMYLCASSLVAGGAFSQETQYFGPGTRLLVL.

The chain carries TRBV2 and TRBJ1-5; 10 bases align to TRBD1. CDR1 SNHLY and CDR2 FYNNEI come from the germline V gene. V lost 4 bases and J lost 4; bases outside the gene matches: 4. This CDR3 has 15 amino acids. CDR3 bases: TGTGCCAGCAGTGTGCGGACAGGGGGTAATCAGCCCCAGCATTTT. Its protein is CASSVRTGGNQPQHF.

This clone was counted between two and nine times. The V and J genes are TRBV5-1 and TRBJ1-1, with 9 bases matching TRBD1. This CDR3 spans 15 amino acids. Losses at the gene ends were 1 base for V and 5 bases for J; bases not matched to a gene: 6. The germline CDR1 and CDR2 sequences are SGHRS and YFSETQ. For the CDR3, the DNA is TGCGCCAGCAGCTTGTGGGGACAGGGTATGACTGAAGCTTTCTTT. It encodes CASSLWGQGMTEAFF.

CDR3 bases: TGTGCCAGCTCACCACCAGTTTCGCCAGGGTGGTACCAAGAGACCCAGTACTTC. It specifies CASSPPVSPGWYQETQYF. The chain employs TRBV18 and TRBJ2-5, with D possibly TRBD1 on 5 matching bases. The CDR3 sequence is 18 residues long. V was shortened by 0 bases and J by 0 bases, with 17 bases between the two germline ends. Germline CDR1 KGHSH, CDR2 LQKENI.

The V call is TRBV7-6, the J call TRBJ1-2; D is undetermined. There are 13 residues in the CDR3. In germline, CDR1 is SGHVS, CDR2 FNYEAQ. V was pared by 2 bases and J by 6 bases, with 10 bases between. DNA of the CDR3: TGTGCCAGCAGCTTAATGGCAAACGATGGCTACACCTTC. This codes for CASSLMANDGYTF.

The chain has TRBV7-6 and TRBJ1-4, with 10 nucleotides matching TRBD1. This CDR3 is built from 18 residues. V dropped 1 base and J dropped 6; count of bases not matched to a gene: 11. CDR1 is SGHVS and CDR2 is FNYEAQ in the germline V gene. The DNA for the CDR3 is TGTGCCAGCAGCTTAGAGTCGACAGGGGGCTTTGGATATGAAAAACTGTTTTTT. Protein product: CASSLESTGGFGYEKLFF. The full variable domain, with the rest looked up from reference TRBV7-6 and TRBJ1-4, is GAGVSQSPRYKVTKRGQDVALRCDPISGHVSLYWYRQALGQGPEFLTYFNYEAQQDKSGLPNDRFSAERPEGSISTLTIQRTEQRDSAMYRCASSLESTGGFGYEKLFFGSGTQLSVL.

The chain employs TRBV7-7 and TRBJ2-2; 7 nucleotides agree with TRBD2. Trimming removed 2 bases from V and 5 bases from J; junction bases left unmatched: 8. CDR3 length: 16 amino acids. Germline V gene lookup returns CDR1 SSHAT and CDR2 FNYEAQ (reference sequence). CDR3 DNA: TGTGCCAGCAGCTTAACGACGGCGGGGGATACCGGGGAGCTGTTTTTT. It codes for CASSLTTAGDTGELFF.

The genes are TRBV5-1 and TRBJ2-7; 7 bases are shared with TRBD1. The V gene's germline CDR1 is SGHRS and CDR2 YFSETQ. J gave up 1 base and V 0 bases, and 13 bases lay outside the gene matches. This CDR3 is 18 amino acids long. CDR3 bases: TGCGCCAGCAGCTTGGTTTTGGGGTACGGACAGGTATCCTACGAGCAGTACTTC. This codes for CASSLVLGYGQVSYEQYF.

The chain uses TRBV29-1 and TRBJ1-1; 8 bases match TRBD1. In germline, CDR1 is SQVTM, CDR2 ANQGSEA. This CDR3 has 13 amino acids. V was pared by 5 bases and J by 11 bases, with 13 bases of the junction left unmatched. CDR3 sequence (DNA): TGCAGCGTTCAAGTTGCCAGGGGGCTGTCCGCTTTCTTT. Encoded protein: CSVQVARGLSAFF.

The chain combines TRBV20-1 with TRBJ2-3; TRBD1 matches at 7 bases. Germline V gives CDR1 DFQATT, CDR2 SNEGSKA (reference sequence). The CDR3 is 14 amino acids. The ends lost 3 bases at V and 1 base at J; junction bases unmatched: 4. The DNA for the CDR3 is TGCAGTGCTAGTGAGGGGGCCCGCACAGATACGCAGTATTTT. Residues: CSASEGARTDTQYF.

V is TRBV15 and J is TRBJ2-2; D gene unclear. The germline V gene has CDR1 LNHNV and CDR2 YYDKDF (reference sequence). The V end lost 1 base, the J end lost 1 base, and 7 bases lay between the germline ends. This CDR3 has 15 residues. The CDR3 loop reads CATSRGHLNTGELFF. The CDR3 DNA follows: TGTGCCACCAGCAGAGGCCACTTGAACACCGGGGAGCTGTTTTTT.

The chain uses TRBV5-6 and TRBJ1-2; D is possibly TRBD1 (6 bases). V lost 2 bases, J lost 4 bases, and 21 bases lay in between. Germline V gives CDR1 SGHDT, CDR2 YYEEEE. The CDR3 has 17 amino acids. The CDR3 loop reads CASSFEGRGGGLYGYTF. The CDR3 coding sequence is TGTGCCAGCAGCTTTGAGGGACGAGGGGGAGGCCTCTATGGCTACACCTTC.

The gene calls are TRBV10-1 and TRBJ2-3, with 7 bases aligning to TRBD1. Germline V gene lookup returns CDR1 WNHNN and CDR2 SYGVQD (reference sequence). The CDR3 spans 14 residues. V dropped 6 bases and J dropped 2; count of bases not matched to a gene: 5. The chain's CDR3 is CASRPDRNTDTQYF. In DNA, the CDR3 is TGCGCCAGCAGACCGGACAGGAACACAGATACGCAGTATTTT.

This chain links TRBV29-1 with TRBJ2-1; D may be TRBD2 (5 bases). In germline, CDR1 is SQVTM, CDR2 ANQGSEA. Trimming shortened V by 7 bases and J by 0 bases, and 19 bases separated the two germline ends. CDR3 length: 16 amino acids. The CDR3 DNA is TGCAGCGCCGAGGGCTACAGTCTGAGCTCCTACAATGAGCAGTTCTTC. This codes for CSAEGYSLSSYNEQFF.

The chain employs TRBV6-5 and TRBJ2-1, with 9 bases fitting TRBD2. The CDR3 is 14 amino acids. The germline V gene has CDR1 MNHEY and CDR2 SVGAGI. Trimming removed 6 bases from V and 7 bases from J; junction bases left unmatched: 7. CDR3 protein: CASRPPSGENEQFF. The CDR3 coding sequence is TGTGCCAGCAGACCACCTAGCGGGGAGAATGAGCAGTTCTTC.

The V call is TRBV5-8, the J call TRBJ2-5; TRBD1 is a possible D gene (6 bases). Germline CDR1 and CDR2: SGHTS and YDEGEE. The CDR3 loop spans 15 amino acids. V dropped 0 bases and J dropped 5 bases, with 14 bases sitting between them. CDR3 amino acids: CASSLGGRTGETQYF. The CDR3 DNA reads TGTGCCAGCAGCTTGGGGGGGCGCACAGGGGAGACCCAGTACTTC. Supplemented by reference TRBV5-8 and TRBJ2-5, the full variable domain reads EAGVTQSPTHLIKTRGQQATLRCSPISGHTSVYWYQQALGLGLQFLLWYDEGEERNRGNFPPRFSGRQFPNYSSELNVNALELEDSALYLCASSLGGRTGETQYFGPGTRLLVL.